Presented here are 28 T cell receptor beta chains from one specimen sequenced in a study of T cell clonality in common variable immunodeficiency. Their cognate antigens are unknown. Study conclusions and caveats: In common variable immunodeficiency, TCR beta chains reportedly carried fewer deletions and N-nucleotide insertions.

Using immunoSEQ multiplex PCR, the repertoire was profiled, and TCRdb retains in-frame clones only, with some absent. This repertoire holds about 33,000 clones, and none appear only once. The sample comprised peripheral blood mononuclear cells. These receptors were collected from a human donor with common variable immunodeficiency.

Notes on this clone: The read terminates 3 residues ahead of where the CDR3 ends, so the germline J gene completes it. The chain links TRBV7-9 to TRBJ1-5; D not certain. Germline CDR1 and CDR2: SEHNR and FQNEAQ (reference sequence). The CDR3 extends over 14 amino acids. V lost 6 bases and J lost 4, with 13 bases in between. Incomplete CDR3 DNA: TGTGCCAGCAGTACTTCCTCCTTAAATCAGCCC. It encodes CASSTSSLNQP. The CDR3 in full is CASSTSSLNQPQHF.

This clone was counted at least ten times. The DNA ends 3 residues before the CDR3 does, and the rest of the CDR3 is filled in from the germline J gene. The rearrangement joins TRBV20-1 to TRBJ1-1; 7 nucleotides align to TRBD1. Germline V CDR1 and CDR2: DFQATT, SNEGSKA (reference sequence). The V gene end was trimmed by 0 bases and the J gene end by 4 bases; junction bases not matched to a gene: 5. This CDR3 contains 14 residues. The CDR3 loop is CSARDDRASTEAFF. The part of the CDR3 DNA that was read is TGCAGTGCTAGAGATGACAGGGCGTCCACTGAA.

This clone was recorded a few times. The CDR3 end falls 3 residues outside the read, so it is completed with the germline J gene. This chain connects TRBV18 to TRBJ2-3, with 10 bases identical to TRBD2. Germline assignment: CDR1 KGHSH and CDR2 LQKENI. The CDR3 runs 16 residues. The V gene end was trimmed by 5 bases and the J gene end by 4 bases; junction bases not matched to a gene: 9. CDR3 protein: CASSFGLSGGADTQYF. The CDR3 bases that were read are TGTGCCAGCTCATTCGGACTAAGCGGGGGGGCAGATACG.

This clone has a count of ten or more. From the germline J gene comes the end of the CDR3, since the read stops 3 residues before it. J is TRBJ1-5 and V is TRBV20-1; TRBD1 agrees at 9 bases. This CDR3 spans 14 amino acids. After removal of 3 bases from V and 2 bases from J, the junction contained 2 bases not matched to a gene. Germline CDR1 and CDR2: DFQATT and SNEGSKA (reference sequence). Partial CDR3 DNA: TGCAGTGCTAGCCGGGACAGGGGCAATCAGCCC. Amino acids: CSASRDRGNQP. In full, the CDR3 is CSASRDRGNQPQHF.

This clone was picked up a small number of times. The CDR3 goes on 3 residues after the read ends, and that part is filled in from the germline J gene. This sequence joins TRBV2 and TRBJ2-5, with D maybe TRBD1 (6 bases). Between the trimmed V and J ends, which lost 4 bases and 3 bases, there was a span of 15 bases. This CDR3 has 15 residues. From germline, CDR1 is SNHLY and CDR2 FYNNEI. The CDR3 DNA, read in part, is TGTGCCAGCAGTGGGGGACATTGGAAAGAAGAGACC. This encodes CASSGGHWKEET. The whole CDR3 reads CASSGGHWKEETQYF.

Only a few counts were recorded for this clone. The CDR3 goes on 3 residues after the read ends, and that part is filled in from the germline J gene. The V call is TRBV7-9, the J call TRBJ1-2; unclear D gene. Germline CDR1 reads SEHNR; CDR2 reads FQNEAQ (reference sequence). The V gene lost 2 bases and the J gene lost 2 bases, with 9 bases spanning the gap. The CDR3 has 14 residues. CDR3 sequence: CASSLMEGNYGYTF. The CDR3 bases that were read are TGTGCCAGCAGCTTAATGGAGGGCAACTATGGC.

A word on this clone: The sequence runs out 3 residues before the end of the CDR3; the remainder is reconstructed from the germline J gene. This sequence joins TRBV30 and TRBJ1-1; D gene ambiguous. Trimming stripped 3 bases from V and 4 bases from J, with 12 bases between. The germline V gene encodes CDR1 GTSNPN and CDR2 SVGIG (reference sequence). CDR3 length: 13 residues. The CDR3 sequence is CAWRDTEVTEAFF. Partial CDR3 DNA: TGTGCCTGGAGGGATACAGAGGTCACTGAA.

As regards this clone: The CDR3 extends 3 residues past the end of the read, so its final part is completed from the germline J gene. The chain carries TRBV2 and TRBJ1-5, with a weak D call TRBD1 (5 bases). The V end was cut by 5 bases, the J end by 5 bases, with 10 bases between. The length of the CDR3 is 13 residues. CDR1 and CDR2 (germline): SNHLY, FYNNEI. The CDR3 bases that were read are TGTGCCAGCAGTCGAGGGGATCATCAGCCC. It translates to CASSRGDHQP. The whole CDR3 protein is CASSRGDHQPQHF.

This clone has only a few counts. The CDR3 is cut off 3 residues early in the read; its end comes from the germline J gene. The chain joins TRBV11-2 to TRBJ1-2, with D perhaps TRBD1 (5 bases). V lost 5 bases, J lost 2 bases, and 9 bases lay in between. CDR1 SGHAT and CDR2 FQNNGV come from the germline V gene. CDR3 length equals 13 residues. Incomplete CDR3 DNA: TGTGCCAGCAGCCGCGGGGCAAACTATGGC. Protein sequence: CASSRGANYG. The entire CDR3 protein reads CASSRGANYGYTF.

This clone was picked up many times. The read ends 3 residues before the CDR3 terminus; that terminus is restored from the germline J gene. The genes are TRBV7-8 and TRBJ2-1, with TRBD1 identical over 9 bases. The J segment lost 6 bases and the V segment lost 1 base, leaving 7 bases of the junction unmatched. CDR3 length: 16 amino acids. The germline CDR1 and CDR2 sequences are SGHVS and FQNEAQ. Incomplete CDR3 DNA: TGTGCCAGCAGCTTAGATGGGACAGGGAGGATCAATGAG. Translation: CASSLDGTGRINE. The full CDR3 reads CASSLDGTGRINEQFF. Full variable domain (rest looked up from reference TRBV7-8 and TRBJ2-1): GAGVSQSPRYKVAKRGQDVALRCDPISGHVSLFWYQQALGQGPEFLTYFQNEAQLDKSGLPSDRFFAERPEGSVSTLKIQRTQQEDSAVYLCASSLDGTGRINEQFFGPGTRLTVL.

In its sample, this clone was seen a few times. The read ends 3 residues shy of where the CDR3 ends; the end is completed using the germline J gene. The rearrangement uses TRBV10-2 and TRBJ1-5, with D uncertain. Germline CDR1 reads WSHSY; CDR2 reads SAAADI. The CDR3 runs to 12 residues. V was shortened by 3 bases and J by 2 bases, with 2 bases between the two germline ends. The covered CDR3 bases are TGCGCCAGCAGTGACGGCAATCAGCCC. Translating it yields CASSDGNQP. The whole CDR3 protein is CASSDGNQPQHF.

In this sample, this clone turned up many times. The sequence runs out 3 residues before the end of the CDR3; the remainder is reconstructed from the germline J gene. The genes are TRBV5-1 and TRBJ1-1; D remains ambiguous. V lost 0 bases, J lost 5 bases, and 8 bases lay in between. Germline loops: CDR1 SGHRS, CDR2 YFSETQ. This CDR3 is 13 amino acids long. The sequenced CDR3 bases are TGCGCCAGCAGCTTGGCCTTAGAGACTGAA. Residues: CASSLALETE. The entire CDR3 protein reads CASSLALETEAFF.

This clone appeared a few times. The read gets to within 3 residues of the CDR3 end, and the germline J gene fills in the rest. The chain has TRBV6-1 and TRBJ1-5, with 7 nucleotides matching TRBD1. Germline values: CDR1 MNHNS, CDR2 SASEGT. The CDR3 contains 15 residues. Losses at the gene ends were 2 bases for V and 3 bases for J; bases not matched to a gene: 4. CDR3 amino acids: CASSETGAANQPQHF. The CDR3 bases that were read are TGTGCCAGCAGTGAAACAGGGGCTGCCAATCAGCCC.

This clone was seen only a few times. The CDR3 goes on 3 residues after the read ends, and that part is filled in from the germline J gene. The V gene is TRBV30, the J gene TRBJ1-2, with 8 positions matching TRBD1. The CDR3 extends over 16 amino acids. With V trimmed by 7 bases and J by 3 bases, 16 bases remained unmatched. Germline-derived CDR1 and CDR2 are GTSNPN and SVGIG (reference sequence). The sequenced part of the CDR3 DNA is TGTGCCTACCAGGGGGCTTTAAACCCCCCCGACTATGGC. This codes for CAYQGALNPPDYG. The full CDR3 protein reads CAYQGALNPPDYGYTF.

A note on this clone: The read ends 3 residues early relative to the CDR3; the germline J gene fills the gap. The chain recombines TRBV19 with TRBJ1-1, with D possibly being TRBD1 (6 bases). Germline lookup yields CDR1 LNHDA and CDR2 SQIVND (reference sequence). Trimming stripped 4 bases from V and 3 bases from J, with 15 bases between. This CDR3 has 15 residues. The CDR3 DNA, read in part, is TGTGCCAGTAGTACTAACAGGGTTGGAGACACTGAA. Translation gives CASSTNRVGDTE. The entire CDR3 protein reads CASSTNRVGDTEAFF.

Ten or more counts support this clone. The sequenced fragment ends 3 residues before the CDR3 boundary, so the rest is inferred from the germline J gene. J is TRBJ1-1 and V is TRBV14; tentative D call: TRBD1 (6 bases). This CDR3 region has 18 residues. Per the germline V gene, CDR1 is SGHDN and CDR2 is FVKESK. Trimming shortened V by 5 bases and J by 0 bases, and 22 bases separated the two germline ends. The DNA read from the CDR3 is TGTGCCAGCAGCGCCATGCCCGGACAGACGAATATGAACACTGAA. It encodes CASSAMPGQTNMNTE. The complete CDR3 sequence is CASSAMPGQTNMNTEAFF.

The CDR3 reads CATIGLPPGNTIYF. The CDR3 bases that were read are TGTGCCACCATTGGACTACCCCCCGGAAACACC. The chain carries TRBV19 and TRBJ1-3; D remains ambiguous. The read ends 3 residues early relative to the CDR3; the germline J gene fills the gap. V was pared by 10 bases and J by 4 bases, with 17 bases between. Germline lookup yields CDR1 LNHDA and CDR2 SQIVND (reference sequence). The CDR3 has 14 residues.

In regard to this clone: The read ends 3 residues before the CDR3 terminus; that terminus is restored from the germline J gene. This chain joins TRBV6-1 and TRBJ2-5; no firm D call. V was cut by 4 bases and J by 4 bases, with 7 bases left in between. The CDR3 length is 12 residues. CDR1 and CDR2 from the germline V gene are MNHNS and SASEGT. CDR3 sequence: CASSASPETQYF. Partial CDR3 DNA: TGTGCCAGCAGTGCCTCCCCAGAGACC.

Ten or more counts support this clone. The CDR3 end lies 3 residues beyond the end of the read and is filled in from the germline J gene. V usage is TRBV18 and J usage is TRBJ1-4; 7 bases are shared with TRBD1. The germline gives CDR1 KGHSH, CDR2 LQKENI. This CDR3 is 14 amino acids long. With V trimmed by 3 bases and J by 8 bases, 6 bases remained unmatched. Partial CDR3 DNA: TGTGCCAGCTCACCTTCAGGGGGAGAAGAAAAA. As protein: CASSPSGGEEK. The CDR3 in full is CASSPSGGEEKLFF.

The sample holds many counts of this clone. The read ends 3 residues early relative to the CDR3; the germline J gene fills the gap. The genes are TRBV5-1 and TRBJ1-1, with D maybe TRBD1 (5 bases). The CDR3 is 13 residues long. CDR1 SGHRS and CDR2 YFSETQ come from the germline V gene. V was trimmed by 6 bases and J by 3 bases, leaving 12 bases between them. The covered CDR3 bases are TGCGCCAGCACCGGGGGAGCGTACACTGAA. This encodes CASTGGAYTE. The full CDR3 protein reads CASTGGAYTEAFF.

This clone was seen more than once but under ten times. The read comes to an end 3 residues before the CDR3 does, leaving the germline J gene to fill in the end. The chain carries TRBV2 and TRBJ2-7; the D gene is possibly TRBD1 (6 bases). This CDR3 spans 15 amino acids. Trimming removed 2 bases from V and 6 bases from J, with 17 bases in between. CDR1 and CDR2 (germline): SNHLY, FYNNEI. The CDR3 here is CASSEQGLGVFEQYF. The CDR3 DNA, read in part, is TGTGCCAGCAGTGAACAGGGGCTCGGAGTGTTCGAG.

In its sample, this clone was seen a few times. The read is 3 residues too short to cover the CDR3 end, so that end is filled in from the germline J gene. This rearrangement joins TRBV19 to TRBJ2-1, with TRBD1 identical over 7 bases. Trimming took 6 bases from V and 1 from J; bases not matched to a gene: 9. CDR3 length: 16 amino acids. Germline CDR1 LNHDA, CDR2 SQIVND (reference sequence). CDR3 sequence reads: CASSYAQQGSYNEQFF. The part of the CDR3 DNA that was read is TGTGCCAGTAGCTATGCTCAACAGGGGTCCTACAATGAG.

In the case of this clone: Read data end 3 residues before the CDR3 end; the end is taken from the germline J gene. The chain carries TRBV19 and TRBJ1-2; D call uncertain. The CDR3 length is 15 residues. Germline loops: CDR1 LNHDA, CDR2 SQIVND (reference sequence). Trimming removed 4 bases from V and 4 bases from J, with 16 bases in between. CDR3 protein: CASSKEGRMSYGYTF. The sequenced CDR3 bases are TGTGCCAGTAGTAAGGAGGGCAGGATGAGCTATGGC.

This clone was seen repeatedly, ten times or more. The read ends 3 residues before the CDR3 terminus; that terminus is restored from the germline J gene. The genes are TRBV2 and TRBJ1-4; TRBD1 aligns across 7 bases. The CDR3 spans 16 residues. CDR1 is SNHLY, CDR2 FYNNEI, per germline. Trimming at V came to 0 bases and at J to 5 bases, leaving 6 bases not matched to a gene. The CDR3 bases that were read are TGTGCCAGCAGTGAAGCGCCCGGGACAGTAAATGAAAAA. This encodes CASSEAPGTVNEK. The complete CDR3 reads CASSEAPGTVNEKLFF.

With regard to this clone: The missing CDR3 end, 3 residues past where the read stops, is filled in from the germline J gene. The genes are TRBV6-1 and TRBJ1-1, with unresolved D. CDR1 is MNHNS and CDR2 is SASEGT in the germline V gene. V shed 0 bases and J shed 1 base, with 6 bases lying between them. The length of the CDR3 is 14 residues. CDR3 protein: CASSEAGENTEAFF. The sequenced CDR3 bases are TGTGCCAGCAGTGAAGCGGGCGAGAACACTGAA.

This clone was seen repeatedly, ten times or more. Sequencing ends 3 residues short of the CDR3 end; the germline J gene provides the rest. V and J are TRBV2 and TRBJ2-1; D is undetermined. The CDR3 is 13 amino acids. Germline V gene sequence: CDR1 SNHLY, CDR2 FYNNEI. Trimming shortened V by 7 bases and J by 9 bases, and 16 bases separated the two germline ends. The CDR3 is CASIPEPSSEQFF. Partial CDR3 DNA: TGTGCCAGCATCCCTGAGCCCTCTAGTGAG.

The table lists this clone with a few counts. The CDR3 is cut off 3 residues early in the read; its end comes from the germline J gene. V gene TRBV19 combines with J gene TRBJ1-1; the match to TRBD1 covers 7 bases. Germline V gene data show CDR1 as LNHDA and CDR2 as SQIVND (reference sequence). V gave up 2 bases and J gave up 6 bases; unmatched junction bases: 12. The CDR3 spans 16 residues. The CDR3 loop is CASSIFIGGGTAEAFF. The DNA read from the CDR3 is TGTGCCAGTAGTATATTTATAGGAGGGGGCACGGCTGAA.

In the case of this clone: The sequenced fragment ends 3 residues before the CDR3 boundary, so the rest is inferred from the germline J gene. This chain connects TRBV19 to TRBJ2-7; D gene unclear. The length of the CDR3 is 14 residues. The V end was cut by 1 base, the J end by 0 bases, with 7 bases between. Germline V gene lookup returns CDR1 LNHDA and CDR2 SQIVND (reference sequence). This CDR3 is CASSIGSNSYEQYF. The sequenced CDR3 bases are TGTGCCAGTAGTATAGGTTCAAACTCCTACGAG.